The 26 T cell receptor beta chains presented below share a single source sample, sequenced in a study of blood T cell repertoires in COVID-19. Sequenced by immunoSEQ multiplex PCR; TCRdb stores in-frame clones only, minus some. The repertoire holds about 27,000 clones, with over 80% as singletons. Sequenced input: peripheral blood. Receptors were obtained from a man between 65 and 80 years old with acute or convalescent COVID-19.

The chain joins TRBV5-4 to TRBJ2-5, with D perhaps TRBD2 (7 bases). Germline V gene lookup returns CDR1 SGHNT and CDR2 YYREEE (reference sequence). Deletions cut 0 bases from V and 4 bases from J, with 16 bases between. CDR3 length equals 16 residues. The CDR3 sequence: CASSLVTRGGRETQYF. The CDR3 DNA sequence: TGTGCCAGCAGCTTGGTCACAAGGGGGGGCCGAGAGACCCAGTACTTC.

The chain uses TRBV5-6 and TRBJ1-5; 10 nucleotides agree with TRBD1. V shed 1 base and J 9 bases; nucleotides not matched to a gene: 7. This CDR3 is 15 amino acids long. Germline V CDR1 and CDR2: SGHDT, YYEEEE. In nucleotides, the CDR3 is TGTGCCAGCAGCTTGAGGACAGGGGGTTCGTGGCCCCAGCATTTT. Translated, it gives CASSLRTGGSWPQHF.

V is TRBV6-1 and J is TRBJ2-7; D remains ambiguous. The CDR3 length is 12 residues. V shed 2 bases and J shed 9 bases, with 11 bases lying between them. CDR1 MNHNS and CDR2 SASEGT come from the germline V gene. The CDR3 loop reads CASSETIPGQYF. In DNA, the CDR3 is TGTGCCAGCAGTGAAACTATCCCCGGGCAGTACTTC.

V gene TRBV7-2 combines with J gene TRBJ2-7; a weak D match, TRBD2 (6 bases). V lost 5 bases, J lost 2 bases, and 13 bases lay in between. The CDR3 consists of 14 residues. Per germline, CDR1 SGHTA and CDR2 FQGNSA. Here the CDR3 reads CASSPSVGAYEQYF. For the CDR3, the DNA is TGTGCCAGCAGCCCTAGCGTTGGAGCCTACGAGCAGTACTTC.

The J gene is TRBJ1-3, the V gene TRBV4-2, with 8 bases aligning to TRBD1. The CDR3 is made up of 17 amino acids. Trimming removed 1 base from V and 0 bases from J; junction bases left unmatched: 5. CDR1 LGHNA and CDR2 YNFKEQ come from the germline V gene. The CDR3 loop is CASSQADRANSGNTIYF. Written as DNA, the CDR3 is TGTGCCAGCAGCCAAGCGGACAGGGCGAACTCTGGAAACACCATATATTTT.

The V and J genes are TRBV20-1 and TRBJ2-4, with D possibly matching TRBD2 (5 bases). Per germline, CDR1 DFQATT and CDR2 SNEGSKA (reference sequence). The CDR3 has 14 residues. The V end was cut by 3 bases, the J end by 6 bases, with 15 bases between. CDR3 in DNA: TGCAGTGCTAGTCGTAGAGGGCAGAGAAACATTCAGTACTTC. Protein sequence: CSASRRGQRNIQYF.

The CDR3 protein is CASSTGQGGSNQPQHF. CDR3 nucleotides: TGTGCCAGCAGCACAGGACAGGGGGGGAGCAATCAGCCCCAGCATTTT. The chain employs TRBV7-9 and TRBJ1-5, with 10 nucleotides matching TRBD1. The ends lost 5 bases at V and 1 base at J; junction bases unmatched: 5. CDR3 length: 16 residues. CDR1 is SEHNR, CDR2 FQNEAQ, per germline (reference sequence).

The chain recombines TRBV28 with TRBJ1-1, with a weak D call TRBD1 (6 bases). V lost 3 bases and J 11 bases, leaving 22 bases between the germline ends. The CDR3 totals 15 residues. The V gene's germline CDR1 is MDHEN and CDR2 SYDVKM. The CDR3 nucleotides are TGTGCCAGCAGTTTGGGCCGGACAGAAGGAAGGGGGGCTTTCTTT. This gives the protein CASSLGRTEGRGAFF.

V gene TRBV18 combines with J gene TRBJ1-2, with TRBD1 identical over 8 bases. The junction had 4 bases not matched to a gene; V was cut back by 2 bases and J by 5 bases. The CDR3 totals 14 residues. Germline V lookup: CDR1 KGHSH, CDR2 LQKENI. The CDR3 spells CASSPATGAYGYTF. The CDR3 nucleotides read TGTGCCAGCTCACCAGCGACAGGGGCGTATGGCTACACCTTC.

This CDR3 is CASSLRHGVPGTGELFF. The CDR3 region has the DNA TGCGCCAGCAGCCTACGACATGGGGTCCCAGGGACCGGGGAGCTGTTTTTT. The chain carries TRBV5-1 and TRBJ2-2; weak D call: TRBD1 (5 bases). V was shortened by 4 bases and J by 5 bases, with 21 bases between the two germline ends. The CDR3 length is 17 residues. Germline V lookup: CDR1 SGHRS, CDR2 YFSETQ.

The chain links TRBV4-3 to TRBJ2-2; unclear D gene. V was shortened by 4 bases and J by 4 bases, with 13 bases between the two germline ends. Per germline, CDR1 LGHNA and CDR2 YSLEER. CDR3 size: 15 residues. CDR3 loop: CASSPNTGFTGELFF. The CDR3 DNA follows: TGCGCCAGCAGCCCCAATACCGGGTTCACCGGGGAGCTGTTTTTT.

This CDR3 reads CASSGTGGNQPQHF. As DNA, the CDR3 is TGTGCCAGTTCCGGGACAGGGGGCAATCAGCCCCAGCATTTT. This sequence joins TRBV19 and TRBJ1-5; 10 positions agree with TRBD1. The CDR3 sequence is 14 residues long. Germline V CDR1 and CDR2: LNHDA, SQIVND (reference sequence). Trimming at V came to 8 bases and at J to 2 bases, leaving 3 bases not matched to a gene.

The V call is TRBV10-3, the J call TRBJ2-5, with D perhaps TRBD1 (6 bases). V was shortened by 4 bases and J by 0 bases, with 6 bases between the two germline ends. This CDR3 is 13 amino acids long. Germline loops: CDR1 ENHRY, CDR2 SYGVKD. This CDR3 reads CAISAGDQETQYF. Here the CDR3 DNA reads TGTGCCATCAGTGCAGGGGACCAAGAGACCCAGTACTTC.

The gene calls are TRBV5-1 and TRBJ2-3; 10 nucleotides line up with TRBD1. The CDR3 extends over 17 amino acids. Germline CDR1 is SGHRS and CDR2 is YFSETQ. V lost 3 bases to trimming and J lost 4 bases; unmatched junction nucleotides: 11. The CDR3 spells CASSSGYGTGVPDTQYF. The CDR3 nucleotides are TGCGCCAGCAGCTCTGGCTACGGGACAGGGGTCCCAGATACGCAGTATTTT.

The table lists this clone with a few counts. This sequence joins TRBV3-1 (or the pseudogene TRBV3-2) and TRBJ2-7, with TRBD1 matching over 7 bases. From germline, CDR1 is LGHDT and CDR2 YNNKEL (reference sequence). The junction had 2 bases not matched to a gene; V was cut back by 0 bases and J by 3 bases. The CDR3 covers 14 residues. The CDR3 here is CASSQDRGHYEQYF. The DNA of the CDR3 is TGTGCCAGCAGCCAAGATAGGGGGCACTACGAGCAGTACTTC.

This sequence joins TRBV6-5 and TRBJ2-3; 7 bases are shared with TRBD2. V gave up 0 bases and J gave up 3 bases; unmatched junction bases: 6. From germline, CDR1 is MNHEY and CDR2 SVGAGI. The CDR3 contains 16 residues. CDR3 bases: TGTGCCAGCAGTTACTCGGGAGGGCGGGAGACAGATACGCAGTATTTT. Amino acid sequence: CASSYSGGRETDTQYF.

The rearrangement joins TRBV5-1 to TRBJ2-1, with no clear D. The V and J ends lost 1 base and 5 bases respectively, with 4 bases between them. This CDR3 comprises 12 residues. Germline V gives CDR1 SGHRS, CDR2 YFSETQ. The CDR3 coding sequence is TGCGCCAGCAGCTTGACAGACAATGAGCAGTTCTTC. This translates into CASSLTDNEQFF.

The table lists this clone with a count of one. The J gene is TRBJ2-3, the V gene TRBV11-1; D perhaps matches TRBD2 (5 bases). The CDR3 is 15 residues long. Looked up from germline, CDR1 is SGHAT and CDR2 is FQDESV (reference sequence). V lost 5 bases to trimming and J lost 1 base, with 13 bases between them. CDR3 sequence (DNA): TGTGCCAGCAGCCAGAGCGGACGCCGCACAGATACGCAGTATTTT. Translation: CASSQSGRRTDTQYF.

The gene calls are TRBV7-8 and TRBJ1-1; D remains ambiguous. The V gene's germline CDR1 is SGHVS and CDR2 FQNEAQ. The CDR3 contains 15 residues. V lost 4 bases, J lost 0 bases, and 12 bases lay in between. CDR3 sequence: CASSYGRELNTEAFF. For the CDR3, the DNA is TGTGCCAGCAGCTACGGACGGGAGCTGAACACTGAAGCTTTCTTT.

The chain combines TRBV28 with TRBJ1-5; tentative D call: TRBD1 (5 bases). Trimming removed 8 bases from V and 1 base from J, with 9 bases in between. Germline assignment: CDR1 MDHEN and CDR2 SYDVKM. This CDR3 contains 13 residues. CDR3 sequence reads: CASGGDSNQPQHF. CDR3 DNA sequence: TGTGCCAGCGGAGGGGACAGCAATCAGCCCCAGCATTTT.

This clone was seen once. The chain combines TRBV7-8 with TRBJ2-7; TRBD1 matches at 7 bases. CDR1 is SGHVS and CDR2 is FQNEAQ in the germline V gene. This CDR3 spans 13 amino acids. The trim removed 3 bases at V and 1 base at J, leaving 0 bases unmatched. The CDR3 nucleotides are TGTGCCAGCAGCTTGGACAGGTCCTACGAGCAGTACTTC. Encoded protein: CASSLDRSYEQYF.

CDR3 DNA: TGTGCCAGCAGTGAAGCGGGGGATTTGGATACGCAGTATTTT. This codes for CASSEAGDLDTQYF. The chain employs TRBV6-4 and TRBJ2-3, with 8 bases identical to TRBD2. This CDR3 has 14 amino acids. The ends lost 3 bases at V and 6 bases at J; junction bases unmatched: 5. Germline V gene lookup returns CDR1 MRHNA and CDR2 SNTAGT.

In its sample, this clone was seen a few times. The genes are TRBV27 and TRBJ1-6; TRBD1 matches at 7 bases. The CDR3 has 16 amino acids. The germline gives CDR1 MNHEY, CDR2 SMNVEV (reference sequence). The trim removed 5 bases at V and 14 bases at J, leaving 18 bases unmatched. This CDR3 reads CASSGVGQSYPVTLHF. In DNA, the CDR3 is TGTGCCAGCAGTGGGGTGGGACAGTCTTACCCCGTTACCCTCCACTTT.

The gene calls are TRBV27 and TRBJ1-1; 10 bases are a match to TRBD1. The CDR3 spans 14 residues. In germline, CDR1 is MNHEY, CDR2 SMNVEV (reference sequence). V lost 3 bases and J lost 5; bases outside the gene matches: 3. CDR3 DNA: TGTGCCAGCAGTTTCAGGGGACAGGGGACTGAAGCTTTCTTT. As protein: CASSFRGQGTEAFF.

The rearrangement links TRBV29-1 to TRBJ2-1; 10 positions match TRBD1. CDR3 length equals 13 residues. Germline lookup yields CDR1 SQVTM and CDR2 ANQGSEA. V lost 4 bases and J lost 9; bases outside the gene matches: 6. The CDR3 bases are TGCAGCGTTGGGACAGGGGGTAGAACTGAGCAGTTCTTC. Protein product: CSVGTGGRTEQFF.

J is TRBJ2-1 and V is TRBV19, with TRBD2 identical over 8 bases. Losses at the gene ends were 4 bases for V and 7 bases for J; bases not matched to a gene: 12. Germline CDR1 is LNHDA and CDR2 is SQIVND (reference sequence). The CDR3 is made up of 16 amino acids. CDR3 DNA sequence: TGTGCCAGTAGTAAATGGACTAGCTCGTCGAGAAATGAGCAGTTCTTC. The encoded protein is CASSKWTSSSRNEQFF.